Below, 5 T cell receptor beta chains from the same sample are listed, as sequenced in a study of OX40 agonist ivuxolimab in advanced cancers. Data came from immunoSEQ multiplex PCR; TCRdb stores just in-frame clones and leaves some out. The sample lists tens of thousands of clones, 75% to 90% occurring once. The sample here was CD4+ or CD8+ T cells sorted from blood, taken in a trial of the OX40 agonist ivuxolimab. Receptors were obtained from an adult with an advanced solid tumor such as melanoma, head and neck, liver or kidney cancer.

The CDR3: CASSSGRTRNIEQFF. The DNA for the CDR3 is TGTGCCAGTAGCAGCGGGAGGACCCGAAATATAGAGCAGTTCTTC. The V call is TRBV19, the J call TRBJ2-1; TRBD2 aligns across 9 bases. The length of the CDR3 is 15 residues. Looked up from germline, CDR1 is LNHDA and CDR2 is SQIVND (reference sequence). Germline trimming cut 6 bases from V and 10 bases from J; bases unmatched to any gene: 13.

The chain carries TRBV7-8 and TRBJ1-1; D is uncertain. V shed 4 bases and J shed 2 bases, with 14 bases lying between them. Germline V gene sequence: CDR1 SGHVS, CDR2 FQNEAQ. CDR3 size: 15 residues. CDR3 sequence reads: CASSSPPRLNTEAFF. CDR3 DNA sequence: TGTGCCAGCAGCTCACCACCAAGGCTTAACACTGAAGCTTTCTTT.

The V gene is TRBV27, the J gene TRBJ2-2; 9 positions match TRBD2. The CDR3 is made up of 14 amino acids. CDR1 and CDR2 (germline): MNHEY, SMNVEV (reference sequence). V lost 8 bases to trimming and J lost 1 base; unmatched junction nucleotides: 2. This CDR3 is CASGTSWNTGELFF. Here the CDR3 DNA reads TGTGCCAGCGGGACTAGCTGGAACACCGGGGAGCTGTTTTTT.

This rearrangement joins TRBV7-8 to TRBJ1-1, with a possible D match to TRBD1 (6 bases). With 5 bases removed from V and 0 bases from J, the gap between germline ends came to 19 bases. Germline CDR1 and CDR2: SGHVS and FQNEAQ. The CDR3 extends over 17 amino acids. The CDR3 bases are TGTGCCAGCAGCCCAAGTGTTGTGGGGGCGATGAACACTGAAGCTTTCTTT. Protein: CASSPSVVGAMNTEAFF.

This clone has a single count. The chain combines TRBV7-8 with TRBJ1-1; D remains unclear. This CDR3 is 13 amino acids long. From germline, CDR1 is SGHVS and CDR2 FQNEAQ. Trimming left V 5 bases short and J 0 bases short, with 7 bases between. The CDR3 here is CASSRRMNTEAFF. The CDR3 region has the DNA TGTGCCAGCAGCCGGCGGATGAACACTGAAGCTTTCTTT.